Reported below is one TCR beta chain. This receptor's antigen is unknown. Sequencing instrument: Illumina HiSeq 2000. 5'RACE template switching, by which a universal primer site and unique molecular identifiers were added, was used to make TCR beta cDNA libraries. cDNA synthesis was primed from the TCR beta constant segment, followed by two successive PCR amplification steps. In the paper's pipeline: Reads were demultiplexed and grouped by UMI with MIGEC, and clonotypes were assembled and quantified with MiTCR. To exclude erroneous sequences, any TCR cDNA sequence not supported by at least two reads was discarded. The tcR package was used for downstream repertoire analysis, with clonotypes matched between fractions based on CDR3 nucleotide sequence plus V segment. VDJmatch was used to annotate antigen specificity against VDJdb, with one amino acid substitution in CDR3 allowed. The reads, reprocessed by TCRdb, yield one row per CDR3 protein sequence and no DNA. TCRdb, not the authors, supplied the V and J calls. This sample's records show roughly 390,000 distinct CDR3 sequences. Of the sample, roughly 10% falls within the top ten clones.

HCMV-specific IgG was detected in serum with a commercial ELISA kit to determine HCMV serostatus. Ficoll density gradient centrifugation was used to isolate peripheral blood mononuclear cells from blood. This sample stems from a study of T cells expressing NK-cell markers (TCRdb year 2020). Study-level background: Fewer than ten donors provided sorted CD3+CD56+NKG2C+, CD3+CD56+NKG2C- and CD3+CD56-NKG2C+ T-cell subsets, whose TCR beta-chain repertoires were profiled. Randomly selected healthy volunteers, three men and five women, were used as the eight sequenced donors. Seven of the eight sequenced donors were HCMV-seropositive and one was HCMV-seronegative. Libraries were sequenced as 2 x 150 bp reads on Illumina HiSeq 2000/2500, MiSeq or NextSeq. Broader findings and caveats from the paper: For roughly 6 donors, the dominant CD3+CD56+NKG2C+ clonotypes were among the top 10 CD8+ clonotypes and accounted for roughly 1.0-8% of CD8+ T cells. Those dominant clonotypes were again the most abundant among CD3+CD56-NKG2C+ cells in a few donors, at about 28.3-65%. It remained unclear whether the expanded NKG2C-expressing T cell clones were specific for HCMV antigens.

The CDR3 runs 14 amino acids, cysteine and phenylalanine included. No DNA is listed. The chain is made from TRBV12-3 or TRBV12-4 and TRBJ1-2; TCRdb lists TRBD1, though no DNA is available to test this call. The sequence was obtained from a woman aged 45-65 years in good health. Donor details come from another sample of the same person, matched by shared clones. Input material: blood T cells: a sorted CD56 or NKG2C T cell subset, CD4+ or CD8+ T cells, or bulk PBMC T cells (not recorded which). CDR3 protein: CASSRDRGTYGYTF.